The rows below give T cell receptor beta chains drawn from one sample of a study of T cell responses to AZD1222 COVID-19 vaccine. Method: immunoSEQ multiplex PCR; TCRdb's copy keeps in-frame clones and lacks some. Of about 170,000 clones listed, roughly nine tenths are singletons. This material consisted of peripheral blood, taken on day 0 of AZD1222 vaccination. The source of these receptors is an adult in good health. The CDR3 runs from the conserved cysteine through the conserved F or W. D genes are given only for firm matches. The size entry is marked missing in some rows and otherwise reads once, few, many or a size class.

TRBJ2-4	NA	TRBD2	TRBV7-9	CASSPDPGAGGGKYF	TGTGCCAGCAGCCCCGACCCGGGAGCGGGGGGTGGGAAGTACTTC
TRBJ1-5	NA	NA	TRBV30	CAWSVSMFNQPQHF	TGTGCCTGGAGTGTAAGTATGTTCAATCAGCCCCAGCATTTT
TRBJ1-2	NA	NA	TRBV5-8	CASSLLVPVYGYTF	TGTGCCAGCAGCTTGCTGGTCCCGGTCTATGGCTACACCTTC
TRBJ1-1	NA	NA	TRBV2	CASSPRGRLNTEAFF	TGTGCCAGCAGTCCGCGGGGCAGACTGAACACTGAAGCTTTCTTT
TRBJ2-5	NA	TRBD1	TRBV14	CASSQDISGQGLETQYF	TGTGCCAGCAGCCAAGACATCTCGGGACAGGGACTAGAGACCCAGTACTTC
TRBJ2-6	once	NA	TRBV9	CASSVRKGVGANVLTF	TGTGCCAGCAGCGTAAGGAAGGGGGTCGGGGCCAACGTCCTGACTTTC
TRBJ2-3	NA	NA	TRBV5-6	CASSSLVRGTDTQYF	TGTGCCAGCAGCTCGTTAGTCAGGGGCACAGATACGCAGTATTTT
TRBJ1-4	NA	TRBD1	TRBV19	CASKEDRAIATNEKLFF	TGTGCCAGTAAGGAAGACAGGGCGATCGCAACTAATGAAAAACTGTTTTTT
TRBJ1-2	NA	NA	TRBV5-8	CASSPNYGYTF	TGTGCCAGCAGCCCAAACTATGGCTACACCTTC
TRBJ2-2	NA	NA	TRBV19	CASSIRDANTGELFF	TGTGCCAGTAGTATTAGGGACGCGAACACCGGGGAGCTGTTTTTT
TRBJ1-2	NA	TRBD1	TRBV19	CASSTLPGTGRTNYGYTF	TGTGCCAGTAGTACCCTACCCGGGACAGGACGGACTAACTATGGCTACACCTTC
TRBJ2-2	NA	TRBD1	TRBV5-1	CASTFGQGTGTGELFF	TGCGCCAGCACCTTCGGACAGGGGACCGGCACCGGGGAGCTGTTTTTT
TRBJ2-5	NA	TRBD2	TRBV10-3	CAIAIAGQETQYF	TGTGCCATCGCAATAGCGGGGCAAGAGACCCAGTACTTC
TRBJ1-6	NA	NA	TRBV5-5	CASSVAPGNSYNSPLHF	TGTGCCAGCAGCGTAGCCCCAGGCAACTCCTATAATTCACCCCTCCACTTT
TRBJ2-2	NA	TRBD2	TRBV10-3	CAISETSGRVTGELFF	TGTGCCATCAGTGAGACTAGCGGGAGGGTGACCGGGGAGCTGTTTTTT
TRBJ2-3	NA	TRBD2	TRBV6-1	CASSEGTRGLGWPDTQYF	TGTGCCAGCAGTGAAGGCACCCGGGGACTAGGTTGGCCAGATACGCAGTATTTT
TRBJ1-4	NA	NA	TRBV18	CASSQALNEKLFF	TGTGCCAGCTCACAGGCCCTTAATGAAAAACTGTTTTTT
TRBJ2-3	NA	NA	TRBV2	CASSVQKTSTDTQYF	TGTGCCAGCAGTGTCCAGAAAACTAGCACAGATACGCAGTATTTT
TRBJ2-7	once	NA	TRBV4-3	CASSQDLGYEQYF	TGCGCCAGCAGCCAAGATCTGGGCTACGAGCAGTACTTC
TRBJ1-2	NA	NA	TRBV7-3	CASSLRQDSLYGYTF	TGTGCCAGCAGCTTAAGACAGGATTCGCTCTATGGCTACACCTTC
TRBJ2-6	NA	TRBD1	TRBV19	CASSLISLGQGAFGANVLTF	TGTGCCAGTAGTCTAATATCCCTCGGGCAGGGGGCTTTCGGGGCCAACGTCCTGACTTTC
TRBJ2-5	NA	NA	TRBV7-6	CASSAQALHQETQYF	TGTGCCAGCAGCGCACAGGCCCTCCACCAAGAGACCCAGTACTTC
TRBJ2-5	NA	NA	TRBV6-1	CASSEASGGRKTQYF	TGTGCCAGCAGTGAAGCGTCCGGGGGCAGGAAGACCCAGTACTTC